Reported below is one T cell receptor (beta chain). Its specific antigen is unknown. No much larger clone exists at a distance of one base, and base qualities are not known. This entry is derived from a study of blood T cell repertoires in COVID-19 (dated by TCRdb to the early 2020s). With respect to the entire study: The collaborator samples originated in the United States, Italy and Spain and spanned the acute and convalescent phases of COVID-19. The repertoires were made available in a free public database intended to serve as a resource for research on the immune response to SARS-CoV-2. A de-identified subject ID, COVID-19 status, age in years and sex were almost always included in the sample metadata. Where HLA class I and class II types were available, the types were taken from metadata supplied by the sample provider, not from assay-based typing. Samples came from the ongoing ImmuneRACE study (first 160 participants) plus 1,254 subjects from 6 global collaborators. Subjects who had been exposed to COVID-19, were actively infected with it, or had recovered from it provided the deeply sampled blood TCRbeta repertoires that made up the dataset. The material from the prospective study consisted of cDNA or gDNA derived from T cells, B-cell-depleted T cells, or PBMCs.

The immunoSEQ Assay, a bias-controlled multiplex PCR, was used to amplify TCRbeta CDR3 regions from genomic DNA. Processing in the source paper ran as follows. The number of nucleated cells in each sample was estimated by amplification of reference gene primers within the assay. To quantify the absolute abundance of each unique TCRbeta CDR3 rearrangement, sequence reads were collapsed and filtered. Productive Simpson clonality was computed per sample as the square root of Simpson's diversity index over productive rearrangements. Here the immuneACCESS table is served through TCRdb, limited to in-frame sequences with V and J called. Missing clones are a known gap in these copies; in checked studies unresolved V genes cover under half, and the rest lacks a known reason. The V and J calls and the clone size are those of that table, but D and trimming were determined from the DNA. The sample table holds fewer than 300,000 clones, of which 80% to 95% were seen once. Of the sample, around 1.1% is held by the ten largest clones.

Results the study describes overall, beyond this receptor: How much clinical and demographic metadata was included differed by source and by participant, and the metadata was provided uncurated.

The trim is 0 bases for V and 4 bases for J, with a gap of 10 bases between the germline ends. Including the terminal cysteine and phenylalanine, the CDR3 comprises 15 residues. The retained sequence is limited to the CDR3, 45 bases, with the frame set at the first base. CDR1 and CDR2 are read off the germline V gene as SGHTS and YDEGEE. Enrolling through a virtual design, the prospective study's participants ranged in age from roughly 18 to 90 years and lived across more than 20 United States geographic areas. To assign participants to cohorts, the prospective study relied on clinical history that participants themselves reported in a screening survey and a study questionnaire. For ImmuneRACE Cohort 3, a participant was defined as recovered based on two consecutive negative NP/OP PCR tests, clearance by a healthcare professional, or resolution of symptoms. In the prospective study, whole blood, serum and a nasopharyngeal or oropharyngeal swab were collected from each participant by mobile phlebotomists. Participants in the prospective study had the option to provide additional blood draws and questionnaires over a 2-month period. Before DNA extraction, prospective study blood samples were shipped either frozen or at room temperature.

The TCR originated in a woman in her 30s who had recovered from COVID-19. The chain links TRBV5-8 with TRBJ2-2; a confident D gene designation cannot be given. Sequencing was performed on PBMCs or T cells enriched from blood (not recorded which). The DNA reads as follows: TGTGCCAGCAGCTTGGGGGTTACGGGCACCGGGGAGCTGTTTTTT. Its protein product is CASSLGVTGTGELFF.